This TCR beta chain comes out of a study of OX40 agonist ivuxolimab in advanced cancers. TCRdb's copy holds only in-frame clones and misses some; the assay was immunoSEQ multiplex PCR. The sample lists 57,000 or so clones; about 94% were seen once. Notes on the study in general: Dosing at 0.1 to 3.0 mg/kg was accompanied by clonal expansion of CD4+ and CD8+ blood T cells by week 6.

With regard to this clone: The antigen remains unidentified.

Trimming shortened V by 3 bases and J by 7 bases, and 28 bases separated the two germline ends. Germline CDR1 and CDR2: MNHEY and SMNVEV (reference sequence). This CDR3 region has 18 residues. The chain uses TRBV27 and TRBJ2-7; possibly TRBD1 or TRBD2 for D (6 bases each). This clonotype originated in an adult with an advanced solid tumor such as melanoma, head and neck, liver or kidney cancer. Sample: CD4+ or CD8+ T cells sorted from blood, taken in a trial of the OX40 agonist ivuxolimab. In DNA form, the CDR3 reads TGTGCCAGCAGTTTTACCCCGTTATTGCGGGACAACCCTCGGGAGCAGTACTTC. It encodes CASSFTPLLRDNPREQYF.